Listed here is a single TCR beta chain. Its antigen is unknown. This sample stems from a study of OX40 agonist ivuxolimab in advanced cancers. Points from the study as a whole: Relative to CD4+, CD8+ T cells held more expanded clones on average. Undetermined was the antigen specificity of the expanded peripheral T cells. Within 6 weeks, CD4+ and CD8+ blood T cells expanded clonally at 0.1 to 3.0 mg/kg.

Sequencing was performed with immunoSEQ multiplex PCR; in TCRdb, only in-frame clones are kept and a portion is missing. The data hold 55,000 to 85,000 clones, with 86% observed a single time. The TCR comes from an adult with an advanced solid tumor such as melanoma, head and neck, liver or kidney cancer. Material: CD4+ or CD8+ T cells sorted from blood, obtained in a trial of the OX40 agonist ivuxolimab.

The CDR3 DNA follows: TGTGCCAGCAGTTTAGTACAGGGGGGAAACACCATATATTTT. Amino acids: CASSLVQGGNTIYF. The chain couples TRBV28 to TRBJ1-3, with 7 bases matching TRBD1. The ends lost 2 bases at V and 4 bases at J; junction bases unmatched: 2. Germline CDR1 reads MDHEN; CDR2 reads SYDVKM. This CDR3 contains 14 residues.